Included here is one T cell receptor beta chain sequence, with context. The antigen is undetermined. The data stem from a study of cytomegalovirus exposure and HLA in healthy donors. Study-level results: While the bulk of TCR sequences proved rare, some public TCRs turned up in many donors. Using a false discovery rate of 0.05, a later analysis showed that approximately 17,000 TCR beta sequences were associated with HLA alleles. Diagnosis of cytomegalovirus status made by the classifier reportedly showed high specificity and sensitivity. Researchers catalogued roughly 150 TCR beta chains as cytomegalovirus-associated.

A multiplex PCR was run with 60 Vbeta primers and 13 Jbeta primers. The table came from immunoSEQ multiplex PCR; TCRdb's copy has only in-frame clones and leaves some out. The sample holds over 120,000 clones; 75% to 85% are singletons and the top ten take 4.5%. V lost 4 bases, J lost 2 bases, and 3 bases stayed unmatched. The CDR3 length is 15 residues. The V gene's germline CDR1 is LGHNA and CDR2 YSLEER. The source material was PBMCs. The chain links TRBV4-3 to TRBJ2-5; TRBD2 matches at 11 bases. The sequence came from a man aged 40-49 years in good health and CMV-seronegative. The CDR3 sequence: CASSRASGRQETQYF. The CDR3 nucleotides read TGCGCCAGCAGCCGAGCTAGCGGGAGGCAAGAGACCCAGTACTTC.